The rows below give T cell receptor beta chains drawn from one sample of a study of blood T cell repertoires in COVID-19. Assay: immunoSEQ multiplex PCR; the TCRdb copy retains only in-frame clones and omits some. The sample yields about 73,000 clones, around four fifths seen once. Sequenced material: peripheral blood. The receptors come from a man aged 50 to 59 with active COVID-19. Both conserved end residues are part of each CDR3.

V gene: TRBV3-1/TRBV3-2; J gene: TRBJ2-5; CDR3 protein: CASSPLAGGEETQYF
V gene: TRBV7-2; J gene: TRBJ2-5; CDR3 protein: CASSSGTGEKETQYF
V gene: TRBV7-8; J gene: TRBJ2-1; CDR3 protein: CASSLANRGNEQFF
V gene: TRBV6-5; J gene: TRBJ2-3; CDR3 protein: CASREFSGTPDTQYF
V gene: TRBV19; J gene: TRBJ2-3; CDR3 protein: CASSIGAGTDTQYF
V gene: TRBV5-1; J gene: TRBJ2-1; CDR3 protein: CASSPQVGDNEQFF
V gene: TRBV4-3; J gene: TRBJ1-6; CDR3 protein: CASSQDGQAALHF
V gene: TRBV29-1; J gene: TRBJ2-4; CDR3 protein: CSVRLGGQGNIQYF
V gene: TRBV24-1; J gene: TRBJ2-2; CDR3 protein: CATSDSRSFLINTGELFF
V gene: TRBV4-1; J gene: TRBJ2-4; CDR3 protein: CASSQGTTTTGGNIQYF
V gene: TRBV6-5; J gene: TRBJ2-7; CDR3 protein: CASSYSSQGGPYEQYF
V gene: TRBV28; J gene: TRBJ2-1; CDR3 protein: CASRPEGGDRHEQFF
V gene: TRBV2; J gene: TRBJ1-4; CDR3 protein: CASSGGQGISEKLFF
V gene: TRBV6-1; J gene: TRBJ2-7; CDR3 protein: CASSAGRTQVAYEQYF
V gene: TRBV28; J gene: TRBJ2-7; CDR3 protein: CASSLGGSGGSYEQYF
V gene: TRBV19; J gene: TRBJ1-2; CDR3 protein: CASRRDINNYGYTF
V gene: TRBV11-1; J gene: TRBJ2-1; CDR3 protein: CASSPSGNRNEQFF
V gene: TRBV15; J gene: TRBJ2-7; CDR3 protein: CATSRDKASYEQYF
V gene: TRBV7-2; J gene: TRBJ2-3; CDR3 protein: CASSLPFREGTQYF
V gene: TRBV7-3; J gene: TRBJ2-7; CDR3 protein: CASSLSGAAYEQYF
V gene: TRBV28; J gene: TRBJ2-3; CDR3 protein: CAGFTTGGHPSTDTQYF
V gene: TRBV3-1/TRBV3-2; J gene: TRBJ1-4; CDR3 protein: CASSPRQGAYEKLFF
V gene: TRBV7-9; J gene: TRBJ2-5; CDR3 protein: CASSRTGEETQYF
V gene: TRBV12-3/TRBV12-4; J gene: TRBJ2-5; CDR3 protein: CASSLRQGETQYF
V gene: TRBV6-2/TRBV6-3; J gene: TRBJ2-7; CDR3 protein: CASSYLGLYEQYF
V gene: TRBV7-7; J gene: TRBJ2-2; CDR3 protein: CASSSGLASTGELFF
V gene: TRBV29-1; J gene: TRBJ2-7; CDR3 protein: CSGGLFSGEQYF
V gene: TRBV30; J gene: TRBJ1-3; CDR3 protein: CAWSLEWTGPGNTIYF
V gene: TRBV28; J gene: TRBJ2-4; CDR3 protein: CASTQGGELAKNIQYF
V gene: TRBV10-2; J gene: TRBJ1-4; CDR3 protein: CAIRVGGNEKLFF
V gene: TRBV5-8; J gene: TRBJ2-5; CDR3 protein: CASSLPGLAGETQYF
V gene: TRBV5-1; J gene: TRBJ1-2; CDR3 protein: CASSVTPGQRRADDYTF
V gene: TRBV9; J gene: TRBJ2-5; CDR3 protein: CASSVDRASGAETQYF
V gene: TRBV9; J gene: TRBJ2-1; CDR3 protein: CASSASWGISYNEQFF
V gene: TRBV24-1; J gene: TRBJ2-5; CDR3 protein: CATSDPRGGRLETQYF
V gene: TRBV18; J gene: TRBJ2-5; CDR3 protein: CASSRTGGETQYF
V gene: TRBV18; J gene: TRBJ2-1; CDR3 protein: CASSSLAGVPTHEQFF
V gene: TRBV10-1; J gene: TRBJ2-1; CDR3 protein: CASSSPGTSNEQFF
V gene: TRBV5-1; J gene: TRBJ1-2; CDR3 protein: CASSLSRELGPYGYTF
V gene: TRBV2; J gene: TRBJ2-3; CDR3 protein: CASSRDSLNTQYF
V gene: TRBV29-1; J gene: TRBJ2-1; CDR3 protein: CSVPMTGLLTDEQFF
V gene: TRBV5-1; J gene: TRBJ2-6; CDR3 protein: CASSLDQATGANVLTF
V gene: TRBV6-1; J gene: TRBJ2-7; CDR3 protein: CASSEDRPPLYEQYF
V gene: TRBV19; J gene: TRBJ1-4; CDR3 protein: CASREQTINEKLFF
V gene: TRBV4-1; J gene: TRBJ2-5; CDR3 protein: CASSPGGQETQYF
V gene: TRBV5-1; J gene: TRBJ1-5; CDR3 protein: CASSLWGGRDQPQHF
V gene: TRBV7-9; J gene: TRBJ1-3; CDR3 protein: CASSLDSGGNTIYF
V gene: TRBV28; J gene: TRBJ1-1; CDR3 protein: CATKPPDGGQEAFF
V gene: TRBV2; J gene: TRBJ1-5; CDR3 protein: CASSVLTVSNQPQHF
V gene: TRBV5-1; J gene: TRBJ1-5; CDR3 protein: CASSLAGNSNQPQHF
V gene: TRBV5-6; J gene: TRBJ1-5; CDR3 protein: CASSLGANQPQHF
V gene: TRBV28; J gene: TRBJ2-7; CDR3 protein: CASTPAGGVALSYEQYF
V gene: TRBV2; J gene: TRBJ1-1; CDR3 protein: CASSKQGRNTEAFF
V gene: TRBV29-1; J gene: TRBJ2-7; CDR3 protein: CSVEQLAGAYEQYF
V gene: TRBV2; J gene: TRBJ1-5; CDR3 protein: CASSKDMGMAQPQHF
V gene: TRBV3-1/TRBV3-2; J gene: TRBJ2-5; CDR3 protein: CASSHSTGGETQYF
V gene: TRBV7-2; J gene: TRBJ2-7; CDR3 protein: CASSFGGSGQTYEQYF
V gene: TRBV28; J gene: TRBJ2-7; CDR3 protein: CASSPPGYEQYF